Below, 9 T cell receptor beta chains from the same sample are listed, as sequenced in a study of regulatory T cells in long-lasting Graves disease (dated by TCRdb to the early 2020s). Receptors were amplified or captured by multiplex PCR. Instrument used: Illumina HiSeq 4000. TCR beta libraries were built with iRepertoire HTBI primers and Arm-PCR amplification of CDR3 regions. Clones were called with MiXCR by TCRdb after fastp trimmed the public reads at Q25, and only in-frame beta chains were retained. Rows matching on CDR3 protein sequence are summarized as one entry with the most common DNA and genes. Here the sample has approximately 540,000 distinct CDR3 sequences; 12% occur a single time. The ten largest make up about 8.3% of the sample. This specimen's time point label, interpreted: newly diagnosed GD, antithyroid drugs for less than 3 months. For both TCR sequencing and RNA sequencing, RNA was extracted from PBMCs using TRIzol.

The data also belong to a second study, concerning T cells in Graves' hyperthyroidism and ophthalmopathy.

The specimen was peripheral blood mononuclear cells (PBMCs), collected at new diagnosis, from a patient treated with antithyroid drugs. These receptors all come from a woman in her thirties with Graves disease. Donor details come from another sample of the same person, matched by shared clones.

This clonotype occurred a few times. This chain uses TRBV4-2 with TRBJ2-7; D gene ambiguous. This CDR3 region has 14 residues. CDR1 is LGHNA and CDR2 is YNFKEQ in the germline V gene. V dropped 6 bases and J dropped 1 base, with 13 bases sitting between them. CDR3 residues: CASRTQQSSYEQYF. The CDR3 region has the DNA TGTGCCAGCAGGACCCAACAGTCGTCCTACGAGCAGTACTTC.

This clonotype was recorded many times. The V call is TRBV2, the J call TRBJ1-2; the D gene is possibly TRBD1 (5 bases). Trimming left V 7 bases short and J 1 base short, with 16 bases between. Germline values: CDR1 SNHLY, CDR2 FYNNEI. The CDR3 covers 15 residues. The CDR3 sequence is CASKAGQSFNYGYTF. Here the CDR3 DNA reads TGTGCCAGCAAGGCTGGACAATCCTTTAACTATGGCTACACCTTC.

This clonotype has just a few counts. Just one base apart from a much larger clone, this may be a read error. The chain recombines TRBV28 with TRBJ1-6, with D unresolved. The length of the CDR3 is 17 residues. The germline V gene encodes CDR1 MDHEN and CDR2 SYDVKM. CDR3 protein: CASSLNGPGRLNSPPHF. In DNA, the CDR3 is TGTGCCAGCAGTTTAAACGGTCCGGGCAGACTGAATTCACCCCCCCACTTT.

This clonotype was seen at least ten times. This chain connects TRBV2 to TRBJ2-3; TRBD1 might be the D (6 bases). The CDR3 is made up of 15 amino acids. The germline gives CDR1 SNHLY, CDR2 FYNNEI. Trimming shortened V by 3 bases and J by 6 bases, and 16 bases separated the two germline ends. The CDR3 here is CASSDPGEIYDTQYF. In DNA form, the CDR3 reads TGTGCCAGCAGTGACCCAGGGGAAATTTATGATACGCAGTATTTT.

This clonotype occurred many times. The chain employs TRBV11-2 and TRBJ1-1, with D unresolved. Germline CDR1 and CDR2: SGHAT and FQNNGV. The CDR3 covers 12 residues. Trimming removed 7 bases from V and 7 bases from J, with 13 bases in between. In DNA form, the CDR3 reads TGTGCCAGCACCCTAGAAGGGCATGAAGCTTTCTTT. This gives the protein CASTLEGHEAFF.

The chain is built from TRBV28 and TRBJ2-1; 11 bases are shared with TRBD1. The length of the CDR3 is 17 residues. The germline V gene has CDR1 MDHEN and CDR2 SYDVKM. Unmatched junction bases numbered 12, after V lost 3 bases and J lost 8 bases. In nucleotides, the CDR3 is TGTGCCAGCAGTTTCCTCCGAGGGACAGGGGGGTTCCATGAGCAGTTCTTC. Its translation: CASSFLRGTGGFHEQFF.

The sample holds many counts of this clonotype. This chain links TRBV28 with TRBJ1-1; D is uncertain. Germline lookup yields CDR1 MDHEN and CDR2 SYDVKM. Trimming took off 7 bases at V and 6 bases at J, with 12 bases between the two ends. This CDR3 has 12 amino acids. The CDR3 DNA follows: TGTGCCAGCAACGACAATAAAGCTGAAGCTTTCTTT. Translating gives CASNDNKAEAFF.

This clonotype was counted many times. The chain is built from TRBV18 and TRBJ2-1, with D tentatively TRBD1 (6 bases). The CDR3 is made up of 15 amino acids. Germline loops: CDR1 KGHSH, CDR2 LQKENI. V was trimmed by 2 bases and J by 2 bases, leaving 10 bases between them. In DNA form, the CDR3 reads TGTGCCAGCTCACCAACCAGGACAGCCTACAATGAGCAGTTCTTC. Translating gives CASSPTRTAYNEQFF.

This rearrangement joins TRBV28 to TRBJ2-7; 8 bases are a match to TRBD1. Trimming removed 3 bases from V and 2 bases from J; junction bases left unmatched: 9. Germline loops: CDR1 MDHEN, CDR2 SYDVKM. The CDR3 sequence is 16 residues long. The CDR3 coding sequence is TGTGCCAGCAGTTTCTGGTCCGGGACAGGAGCCTACGAGCAGTACTTC. Encoded protein: CASSFWSGTGAYEQYF.